This is a list of T cell receptor beta chains from one sample in a study of neurological immune-mediated disorders. TCRdb passed the 5' RACE reads through MiXCR, listing each CDR3 protein once. The sample records 90,000 to 150,000 distinct CDR3 sequences, roughly 3.4% being singletons. Sequencing was performed on PBMCs. The receptors originated from a woman aged 25 to 39 with multiple sclerosis. Both conserved end residues are part of each CDR3. D genes are given only for firm matches. Not all rows give a size; the values are once, few, many and, for expanded clones, a class.

V: TRBV7-2; J: TRBJ2-7; D: TRBD1; length: 14; size: .; CDR3: CASSSGDRRYEQYF; DNA: TGTGCCAGCAGCTCCGGGGACAGGCGCTACGAGCAGTACTTC
V: TRBV20-1; J: TRBJ2-1; D: .; length: 14; size: .; CDR3: CSARRLAADNEQFF; DNA: TGCAGTGCTAGGAGGCTGGCGGCCGACAATGAGCAGTTCTTC
V: TRBV30; J: TRBJ1-1; D: .; length: 12; size: many; CDR3: CAFSDGNTEAFF; DNA: TGTGCCTTCTCGGACGGAAACACTGAAGCTTTCTTT
V: TRBV7-2; J: TRBJ1-5; D: .; length: 14; size: many; CDR3: CASSLVLGGQPQHF; DNA: TGTGCCAGCAGCTTAGTGCTGGGAGGTCAGCCCCAGCATTTT
V: TRBV6-1; J: TRBJ2-5; D: .; length: 14; size: many; CDR3: CASSVRKPSETQYF; DNA: TGTGCCAGCAGTGTGAGGAAACCATCTGAGACCCAGTACTTC
V: TRBV20-1; J: TRBJ2-1; D: TRBD2; length: 19; size: many; CDR3: CSARDTPSSGSLAYNEQFF; DNA: TGCAGTGCTAGAGACACCCCTTCTAGCGGGAGTTTGGCCTACAATGAGCAGTTCTTC
V: TRBV7-2; J: TRBJ2-4; D: TRBD1; length: 14; size: many; CDR3: CASSLGDRVNIQYF; DNA: TGTGCCAGCAGCTTAGGGGACAGGGTCAACATTCAGTACTTC
V: TRBV5-1; J: TRBJ1-2; D: .; length: 14; size: many; CDR3: CASSSLDANYGYTF; DNA: TGCGCCAGCAGCTCTCTTGACGCTAACTATGGCTACACCTTC
V: TRBV29-1; J: TRBJ2-7; D: TRBD2; length: 11; size: many; CDR3: CSVVAGNEQYF; DNA: TGCAGCGTTGTAGCGGGGAACGAGCAGTACTTC
V: TRBV20-1; J: TRBJ2-5; D: .; length: 14; size: many; CDR3: CSAGFLGGVETQYF; DNA: TGCAGTGCAGGGTTTTTGGGGGGTGTAGAGACCCAGTACTTC
V: TRBV20-1; J: TRBJ1-1; D: .; length: 15; size: many; CDR3: CSASRGGGTRHEAFF; DNA: TGCAGTGCTAGCCGAGGGGGGGGGACAAGGCACGAAGCTTTCTTT
V: TRBV7-2; J: TRBJ1-6; D: .; length: 14; size: many; CDR3: CASSPRAENSPLHF; DNA: TGTGCCAGCAGCCCCAGGGCAGAGAATTCACCCCTCCACTTT
V: TRBV15; J: TRBJ2-7; D: TRBD2; length: 16; size: medium-sized; CDR3: CATSSTGLAGAYEQYF; DNA: TGTGCCACCAGCAGCACGGGACTAGCGGGAGCCTACGAGCAGTACTTC
V: TRBV10-2; J: TRBJ1-2; D: TRBD1; length: 14; size: many; CDR3: CASSSDRGYYGYTF; DNA: TGCGCCAGCAGTTCGGACAGGGGGTACTATGGCTACACCTTC
V: TRBV6-5; J: TRBJ1-6; D: .; length: 15; size: .; CDR3: CASSEKDSYNSTLNF; DNA: TGTGCCTCGTCGGAGAAGGACTCCTATAATTCCACCCTCAACTTT
V: TRBV10-3; J: TRBJ2-1; D: TRBD1; length: 16; size: many; CDR3: CAISDSHSTGGDEQFF; DNA: TGTGCCATCAGTGACAGTCATAGCACAGGGGGCGATGAGCAGTTCTTC
V: TRBV7-9; J: TRBJ2-1; D: TRBD1; length: 15; size: many; CDR3: CASSYLGQRADEQFF; DNA: TGTGCCAGCAGCTATTTGGGACAGCGAGCCGATGAGCAGTTCTTC
V: TRBV20-1; J: TRBJ1-1; D: TRBD1; length: 14; size: .; CDR3: CSARGATGGTEAFF; DNA: TGCAGTGCTAGAGGAGCCACAGGGGGCACTGAAGCTTTCTTT
V: TRBV10-3; J: TRBJ2-7; D: TRBD2; length: 16; size: many; CDR3: CAISESLSSGIHEQYF; DNA: TGTGCCATCAGTGAATCGTTGTCTAGCGGGATCCACGAGCAGTACTTC
V: TRBV9; J: TRBJ2-1; D: TRBD2; length: 14; size: many; CDR3: CASSVTSGNDEQFF; DNA: TGTGCCAGCAGCGTCACTAGCGGGAATGATGAGCAGTTCTTC
V: TRBV7-2; J: TRBJ2-6; D: .; length: 15; size: many; CDR3: CASSFQPSGANVLTF; DNA: TGTGCCAGCAGCTTCCAGCCCTCTGGGGCCAACGTCCTGACTTTC
V: TRBV5-1; J: TRBJ1-1; D: .; length: 13; size: many; CDR3: CASSFSGATEAFF; DNA: TGCGCCAGCAGCTTCTCAGGGGCCACTGAAGCTTTCTTT
V: TRBV20-1; J: TRBJ1-3; D: .; length: 13; size: many; CDR3: CSARAGDGNTIYF; DNA: TGCAGTGCTAGAGCGGGCGACGGAAACACCATATATTTT
V: TRBV4-1; J: TRBJ1-5; D: .; length: 14; size: .; CDR3: CASSQNRAGQPQHF; DNA: TGCGCCAGCAGCCAAAACAGGGCTGGGCAGCCCCAGCATTTT
V: TRBV7-2; J: TRBJ2-5; D: TRBD2; length: 14; size: many; CDR3: CASSLVAGHETQYF; DNA: TGTGCCAGCAGCTTAGTAGCGGGGCATGAGACCCAGTACTTC
V: TRBV20-1; J: TRBJ2-1; D: TRBD2; length: 16; size: many; CDR3: CSAEWRREGFHNEQFF; DNA: TGCAGTGCCGAGTGGCGGCGGGAGGGTTTCCACAATGAGCAGTTCTTC
V: TRBV15; J: TRBJ1-6; D: .; length: 15; size: many; CDR3: CATSRAQGWNSPLHF; DNA: TGTGCCACCAGCAGAGCCCAGGGGTGGAATTCACCCCTCCACTTT
V: TRBV20-1; J: TRBJ1-6; D: TRBD1; length: 15; size: many; CDR3: CSARHRGLSYSPLHF; DNA: TGCAGTGCTAGACACAGGGGGCTCTCGTATTCACCCCTCCACTTT
V: TRBV6-5; J: TRBJ1-2; D: .; length: 15; size: many; CDR3: CASSYHRVEDYGYTF; DNA: TGTGCCAGCAGTTATCACAGGGTAGAGGACTATGGCTACACCTTC
V: TRBV27; J: TRBJ1-5; D: .; length: 15; size: many; CDR3: CASSSQGPYNQPQHF; DNA: TGTGCCAGCAGTTCCCAGGGTCCTTACAATCAGCCCCAGCATTTT
V: TRBV20-1; J: TRBJ2-1; D: TRBD2; length: 16; size: many; CDR3: CSASEGGTSGSVGQFF; DNA: TGCAGTGCGTCCGAGGGGGGGACTAGCGGGAGTGTGGGGCAGTTCTTC
V: TRBV15; J: TRBJ1-1; D: .; length: 15; size: many; CDR3: CATRDRNRAGTEAFF; DNA: TGTGCCACCAGAGATAGAAACAGGGCGGGGACTGAAGCTTTCTTT
V: TRBV20-1; J: TRBJ2-3; D: TRBD2; length: 16; size: many; CDR3: CSARGLSGRDTDTQYF; DNA: TGCAGTGCTAGAGGGCTTAGCGGGAGGGACACAGATACGCAGTATTTT
V: TRBV12-3/TRBV12-4; J: TRBJ1-1; D: .; length: 15; size: many; CDR3: CASRTWQGTDTEAFF; DNA: TGTGCCAGCAGGACTTGGCAGGGGACGGACACTGAAGCTTTCTTT
V: TRBV5-1; J: TRBJ1-1; D: TRBD1; length: 14; size: few; CDR3: CASSLTGGSPEAFF; DNA: TGCGCCAGCAGCCTGACAGGGGGTAGTCCTGAAGCTTTCTTT
V: TRBV29-1; J: TRBJ2-2; D: TRBD2; length: 14; size: many; CDR3: CSVETSGNTGELFF; DNA: TGCAGCGTTGAAACTAGCGGGAACACCGGGGAGCTGTTTTTT
V: TRBV5-1; J: TRBJ2-3; D: .; length: 13; size: many; CDR3: CASSLEGTDTQYF; DNA: TGCGCCAGCAGCTTGGAGGGGACAGATACGCAGTATTTT
V: TRBV20-1; J: TRBJ1-5; D: .; length: 14; size: many; CDR3: CSAFGGGSNQPQHF; DNA: TGCAGTGCTTTCGGTGGAGGGAGCAATCAGCCCCAGCATTTT
V: TRBV30; J: TRBJ2-3; D: .; length: 12; size: few; CDR3: CAWTPSTDTQYF; DNA: TGTGCCTGGACCCCCTCCACAGATACGCAGTATTTT
V: TRBV20-1; J: TRBJ1-2; D: .; length: 12; size: many; CDR3: CSALQRGSGYTF; DNA: TGCAGTGCCCTCCAGCGGGGGTCCGGCTACACCTTC
V: TRBV19; J: TRBJ2-5; D: .; length: 13; size: .; CDR3: CASRAGGEETQYF; DNA: TGTGCCAGTAGGGCAGGCGGGGAGGAGACCCAGTACTTC
V: TRBV6-2/TRBV6-3; J: TRBJ1-6; D: .; length: 14; size: few; CDR3: CASSFRDRSSPLHF; DNA: TGTGCCAGCAGTTTCCGAGACAGGAGCTCACCCCTCCACTTT
V: TRBV20-1; J: TRBJ1-2; D: .; length: 14; size: many; CDR3: CSANNPGLIYGYTF; DNA: TGCAGTGCTAATAATCCGGGACTCATCTATGGCTACACCTTC
V: TRBV12-3/TRBV12-4; J: TRBJ1-6; D: .; length: 12; size: many; CDR3: CASSLSNSPLHF; DNA: TGTGCCAGCAGTTTATCCAATTCACCCCTCCACTTT
V: TRBV20-1; J: TRBJ2-7; D: .; length: 12; size: many; CDR3: CSARDVSYEQYF; DNA: TGCAGTGCCCGGGACGTCTCCTACGAGCAGTACTTC
V: TRBV10-3; J: TRBJ2-3; D: .; length: 17; size: many; CDR3: CAISTPGTRASTDTQYF; DNA: TGTGCCATCTCAACCCCCGGGACGCGTGCAAGCACAGATACGCAGTATTTT
V: TRBV6-6; J: TRBJ2-1; D: .; length: 12; size: many; CDR3: CASSSLAIEQFF; DNA: TGTGCCAGCAGTTCCCTGGCGATTGAGCAGTTCTTC